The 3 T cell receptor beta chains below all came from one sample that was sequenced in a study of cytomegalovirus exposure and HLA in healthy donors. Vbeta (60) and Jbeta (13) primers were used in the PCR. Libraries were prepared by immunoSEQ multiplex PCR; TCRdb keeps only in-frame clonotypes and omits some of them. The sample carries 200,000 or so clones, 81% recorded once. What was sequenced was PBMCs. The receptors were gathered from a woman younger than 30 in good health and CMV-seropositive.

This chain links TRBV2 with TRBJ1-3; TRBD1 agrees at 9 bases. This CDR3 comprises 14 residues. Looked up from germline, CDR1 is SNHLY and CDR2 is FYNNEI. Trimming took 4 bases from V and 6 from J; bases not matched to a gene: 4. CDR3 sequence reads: CASSGDRELNTIYF. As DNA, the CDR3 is TGTGCCAGCAGTGGGGACAGGGAGTTAAACACCATATATTTT.

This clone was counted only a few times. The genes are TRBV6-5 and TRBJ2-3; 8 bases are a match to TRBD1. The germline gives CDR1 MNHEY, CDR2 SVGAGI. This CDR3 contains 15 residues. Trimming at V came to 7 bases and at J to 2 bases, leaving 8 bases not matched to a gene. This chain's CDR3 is CASNPGQGVTDTQYF. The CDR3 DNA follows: TGTGCCAGCAACCCCGGACAGGGAGTCACAGATACGCAGTATTTT.

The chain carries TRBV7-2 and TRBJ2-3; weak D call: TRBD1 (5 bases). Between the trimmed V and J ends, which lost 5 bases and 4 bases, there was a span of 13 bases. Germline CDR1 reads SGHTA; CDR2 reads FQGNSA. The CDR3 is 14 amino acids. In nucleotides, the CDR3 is TGTGCCAGCAGCCCCGGAAGGGGTGCAGATACGCAGTATTTT. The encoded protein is CASSPGRGADTQYF.